One and the same sample provided the 25 T cell receptor beta chains below, sequenced in a study of CDR3 diversity in severe acne. In TCRdb, the PCR reads were re-called with MiXCR into one record per CDR3 protein. Of some 84,000 distinct CDR3 sequences listed, about 54% were seen once; the top ten hold 14%. Input material: blood. The origin of the receptors is a male donor in good health, without acne.

J is TRBJ2-7 and V is TRBV20-1, with TRBD1 identical over 7 bases. Germline CDR1 is DFQATT and CDR2 is SNEGSKA (reference sequence). V was pared by 5 bases and J by 1 base, with 8 bases of the junction left unmatched. CDR3 length: 14 residues. The CDR3 DNA is TGCAGTGCTCAGGGGGACAAGGTTTCCTACGAGCAGTACTTC. It yields the protein CSAQGDKVSYEQYF.

This clonotype was seen only once. The gene calls are TRBV5-5 and TRBJ2-7; TRBD2 agrees at 8 bases. Germline lookup yields CDR1 SGHKS and CDR2 YYEKEE (reference sequence). The CDR3 is 15 residues long. Trimming removed 0 bases from V and 6 bases from J; junction bases left unmatched: 8. The CDR3 DNA follows: TGTGCCAGCAGCTTGGATGGTAGCGGGACGGCCGAGCAGTACTTC. This gives the protein CASSLDGSGTAEQYF. The full variable domain, with the rest looked up from reference TRBV5-5 and TRBJ2-7, is DAGVTQSPTHLIKTRGQQVTLRCSPISGHKSVSWYQQVLGQGPQFIFQYYEKEERGRGNFPDRFSARQFPNYSSELNVNALLLGDSALYLCASSLDGSGTAEQYFGPGTRLTVT.

As to this clonotype: Given the absence of the conserved phenylalanine or tryptophan at the CDR3 end, a read error is likely. The V call is TRBV3-1, the J call TRBJ1-1; D might be TRBD1 (5 bases). This CDR3 contains 14 residues. V lost 4 bases, J lost 5 bases, and 14 bases lay in between. Per germline, CDR1 LGHDT and CDR2 YNNKEL (reference sequence). CDR3 DNA sequence: TGTGCCAGCAGCCCATCTACAGGTAGGACTGAAGCTTTCCTT. It yields the protein CASSPSTGRTEAFL.

This chain uses TRBV28 with TRBJ1-4, with 9 bases lining up with TRBD1. Germline V gene data show CDR1 as MDHEN and CDR2 as SYDVKM. The CDR3 loop spans 17 amino acids. With 7 bases clipped from V and 4 bases from J, the junction kept 13 bases outside the gene matches. This CDR3 is CASTGTGSRGVNEKLFF. DNA for the CDR3: TGTGCCAGCACGGGGACAGGGAGCAGAGGGGTTAATGAAAAACTGTTTTTT.

In regard to this clonotype: A read error may be the cause here, since a much bigger clone is one base away. The V and J genes are TRBV25-1 and TRBJ1-1; D unclear. Germline CDR1 reads MGHDK; CDR2 reads SYGVNS. The CDR3 contains 13 residues. The CDR3 sequence is CASSLERNAEAFF. The CDR3 DNA reads as TGTGCCAGCAGTTTAGAGAGGAACGCTGAAGCTTTCTTT. Full variable domain (missing parts from reference TRBV25-1 and TRBJ1-1): EADIYQTPRYLVIGTGKKITLECSQTMGHDKMYWYQQDPGMELHLIHYSYGVNSTEKGDLSSESTVSRIRTEHFPLTLESARPSHTSQYLCASSLERNAEAFFGQGTRLTVV.

The CDR3 region has the DNA TGTGCCAGCAGGGAAAGGGAAGACGGGGGAATCTCCTACGAGCAGTACTTC. It specifies CASREREDGGISYEQYF. This chain connects TRBV6-1 to TRBJ2-7; TRBD2 is a possible D gene (6 bases). Germline lookup yields CDR1 MNHNS and CDR2 SASEGT. V lost 6 bases, J lost 0 bases, and 21 bases lay in between. This CDR3 has 17 residues.

This clonotype was counted at least ten times. V usage is TRBV5-1 and J usage is TRBJ2-5, with D hard to call. Per the germline V gene, CDR1 is SGHRS and CDR2 is YFSETQ. Trimming pared 2 bases from V and 5 bases from J, leaving 10 bases between. CDR3 length equals 13 residues. The CDR3 DNA reads TGCGCCAGCAGCTTAAACCCTTCTGAGACCCAGTACTTC. Amino acids: CASSLNPSETQYF.

The J gene is TRBJ2-1, the V gene TRBV10-3; 10 bases are shared with TRBD2. Germline V lookup: CDR1 ENHRY, CDR2 SYGVKD. The CDR3 length is 15 residues. Unmatched junction bases numbered 9, after V lost 6 bases and J lost 7 bases. The CDR3 region is CAISILAGAGNEQFF. CDR3 nucleotides: TGTGCCATCAGCATCCTAGCGGGGGCGGGAAATGAGCAGTTCTTC.

The chain has TRBV20-1 and TRBJ1-1; D possibly corresponds to TRBD1 (5 bases). In germline, CDR1 is DFQATT, CDR2 SNEGSKA (reference sequence). V was pared by 7 bases and J by 0 bases, with 12 bases between. The CDR3 loop spans 13 amino acids. In DNA, the CDR3 is TGCAGTGTCCATCCGACAGTGAACACTGAAGCTTTCTTT. This sequence encodes CSVHPTVNTEAFF.

The chain is built from TRBV2 and TRBJ1-1, with D unresolved. The CDR3 covers 14 residues. The ends were cut back, 8 bases at V and 0 bases at J, with 13 bases in the middle. CDR1 and CDR2 from the germline V gene are SNHLY and FYNNEI. The CDR3 coding sequence is TGTGCCAGCGTATTCAGAGGGTTGAACACTGAAGCTTTCTTT. Translation: CASVFRGLNTEAFF.

This clonotype was counted only a few times. J is TRBJ1-5 and V is TRBV20-1, with TRBD1 as a possible D gene (5 bases). Germline values: CDR1 DFQATT, CDR2 SNEGSKA (reference sequence). The CDR3 is 13 residues long. V dropped 1 base and J dropped 4 bases, with 8 bases sitting between them. CDR3 DNA sequence: TGCAGTGCTAGAGGGGGGTGGAATCAGCCCCAGCATTTT. Its translation is CSARGGWNQPQHF.

A note on this clonotype: Germline is not matched at one junction end, which may reflect a read error. The rearrangement uses TRBV7-3 and TRBJ1-1; perhaps TRBD1 as D (5 bases). This CDR3 spans 13 amino acids. Germline V gene sequence: CDR1 SGHTA, CDR2 FQGTGA. The CDR3 nucleotides are TGCGCCAGCAGCTTGGACACTGCGGCTGAAGCTTTCTTT. The encoded protein is CASSLDTAAEAFF.

This clonotype was picked up many times. This rearrangement joins TRBV6-5 to TRBJ2-2; D not resolved. Trimming shortened V by 0 bases and J by 4 bases, and 6 bases separated the two germline ends. The CDR3 loop spans 14 amino acids. Germline V gives CDR1 MNHEY, CDR2 SVGAGI. The chain's CDR3 is CASSYSSATGELFF. DNA of the CDR3: TGTGCCAGCAGTTACTCGAGCGCCACCGGGGAGCTGTTTTTT.

CDR3: CASSFLPGDRGRETQYF. The DNA for the CDR3 is TGTGCCAGCAGCTTTCTCCCTGGGGACAGGGGGCGAGAGACCCAGTACTTC. The J gene is TRBJ2-5, the V gene TRBV11-3, with 12 bases lining up with TRBD1. The CDR3 has 17 amino acids. The trim removed 3 bases at V and 4 bases at J, leaving 9 bases unmatched. Germline assignment: CDR1 SGHNT and CDR2 YENEEA.

This clonotype was counted at least ten times. The V gene is TRBV20-1, the J gene TRBJ2-7, with TRBD1 identical over 7 bases. The trim removed 3 bases at V and 2 bases at J, leaving 4 bases unmatched. The germline CDR1 and CDR2 sequences are DFQATT and SNEGSKA (reference sequence). This CDR3 comprises 13 residues. CDR3 sequence (DNA): TGCAGTGCTAGCCGGGACAGTACCTACGAGCAGTACTTC. It specifies CSASRDSTYEQYF.

The J gene is TRBJ1-6, the V gene TRBV20-1; D might be TRBD1 (5 bases). Germline CDR1 DFQATT, CDR2 SNEGSKA (reference sequence). V lost 3 bases and J lost 4, with 10 bases in between. CDR3 size: 14 residues. As DNA, the CDR3 is TGCAGTGCTAGGGCAGGGAAATATAATTCACCCCTCCACTTT. Encoded protein: CSARAGKYNSPLHF.

The rearrangement uses TRBV7-2 and TRBJ2-3; D perhaps matches TRBD2 (7 bases). Germline assignment: CDR1 SGHTA and CDR2 FQGNSA. The CDR3 runs to 14 residues. Trimming took off 4 bases at V and 11 bases at J, with 19 bases between the two ends. The CDR3 DNA sequence: TGTGCCAGCAGCTCTTCAAGGGGGGGCTACGAGCAGTATTTT. It translates to CASSSSRGGYEQYF. Supplemented by reference TRBV7-2 and TRBJ2-3, the full variable domain reads GAGVSQSPSNKVTEKGKDVELRCDPISGHTALYWYRQSLGQGLEFLIYFQGNSAPDKSGLPSDRFSAERTGGSVSTLTIQRTQQEDSAVYLCASSSSRGGYEQYFGPGTRLTVL.

A remark on this clonotype: The missing conserved phenylalanine or tryptophan at the end of this CDR3 makes a read error likely. It is unclear where the CDR3 begins or ends on the DNA, so no DNA is shown, and the CDR3 is as TCRdb lists it. The V and J genes are TRBV6-1 and TRBJ2-5; the table names TRBD1, a call not compared with the DNA. Per germline, CDR1 MNHNS and CDR2 SASEGT. The CDR3 comprises 19 residues, both ends counted. The CDR3 spells CASRDGTGGFRNYGYTFGS.

The genes are TRBV12-3 or TRBV12-4 and TRBJ2-5, with TRBD2 as a possible D gene (6 bases). V was clipped by 1 base and J by 5 bases, with 14 bases between them. The CDR3 length is 15 residues. This chain's CDR3 is CASSLVGGGIETQYF. The DNA of the CDR3 is TGTGCCAGCAGTTTAGTGGGGGGAGGAATCGAGACCCAGTACTTC.

V and J are TRBV15 and TRBJ2-7, with D tentatively TRBD2 (5 bases). Germline lookup yields CDR1 LNHNV and CDR2 YYDKDF (reference sequence). V was shortened by 1 base and J by 7 bases, with 23 bases between the two germline ends. This CDR3 is 17 amino acids long. The CDR3 loop reads CATSRVSFGSSYNEQYF. DNA for the CDR3: TGTGCCACCAGCAGAGTTTCTTTTGGGAGCTCCTACAATGAGCAGTACTTC.

This clonotype has more than one count but fewer than ten. V and J are TRBV7-3 and TRBJ1-5; 9 bases fit TRBD1. Trimming cost V 5 bases and J 6 bases; bases outside gene matches: 2. The CDR3 runs to 13 residues. Germline CDR1 is SGHTA and CDR2 is FQGTGA. CDR3 sequence reads: CASSTDRGQPQHF. CDR3 nucleotide sequence: TGTGCCAGCAGCACGGACAGGGGTCAGCCCCAGCATTTT.

On this clonotype itself: A much larger clone lies one base from this, so it may be a read error. The CDR3 does not close with the conserved phenylalanine or tryptophan, likely indicating a read error. This chain joins TRBV9 and TRBJ2-2; D ambiguous. The CDR3 runs to 13 residues. Trimming removed 0 bases at V and 1 base at J, with 1 base between. Germline CDR1 reads SGDLS; CDR2 reads YYNGEE. CDR3 loop: CASSVENTGELFL. CDR3 DNA: TGTGCCAGCAGCGTAGAGAACACCGGGGAGCTGTTTCTT.

This clonotype was seen once. V is TRBV25-1 and J is TRBJ1-5; 9 nucleotides agree with TRBD1. Germline assignment: CDR1 MGHDK and CDR2 SYGVNS. This CDR3 has 15 residues. V lost 7 bases, J lost 4 bases, and 8 bases stayed unmatched. The CDR3 spells CASTTGQGNNQPQHF. The CDR3 nucleotides read TGTGCCAGCACCACCGGACAGGGGAATAATCAGCCCCAGCATTTT.

This clonotype appeared many times. The V and J genes are TRBV5-5 and TRBJ2-3; the match to TRBD2 covers 7 bases. Germline V gene lookup returns CDR1 SGHKS and CDR2 YYEKEE (reference sequence). The CDR3 sequence is 17 residues long. Losses at the gene ends were 3 bases for V and 4 bases for J; bases not matched to a gene: 14. The CDR3 coding sequence is TGTGCCAGCAGCTGGGCTGGGAGGGTGGCCCGTCCAGATACGCAGTATTTT. This gives the protein CASSWAGRVARPDTQYF.

This clonotype showed up many times. This rearrangement joins TRBV27 to TRBJ1-1, with TRBD1 identical over 10 bases. V trimming: 0 bases; J trimming: 5 bases; junction bases outside the gene matches: 6. Germline assignment: CDR1 MNHEY and CDR2 SMNVEV (reference sequence). This CDR3 has 16 amino acids. As DNA, the CDR3 is TGTGCCAGCAGTTTATCGCGGACAGGGGGATGGACTGAAGCTTTCTTT. Translating it yields CASSLSRTGGWTEAFF.